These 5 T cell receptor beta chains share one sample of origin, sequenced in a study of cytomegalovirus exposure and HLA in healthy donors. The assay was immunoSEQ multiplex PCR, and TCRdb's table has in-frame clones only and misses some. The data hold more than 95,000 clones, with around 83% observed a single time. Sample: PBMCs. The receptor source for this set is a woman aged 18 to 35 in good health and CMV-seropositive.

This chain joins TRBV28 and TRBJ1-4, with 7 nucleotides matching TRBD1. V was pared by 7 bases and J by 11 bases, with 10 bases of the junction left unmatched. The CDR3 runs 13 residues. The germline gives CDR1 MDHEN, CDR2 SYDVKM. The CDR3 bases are TGTGCCAGCAAAGACAGGGTCATGGGGAAACTGTTTTTT. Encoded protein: CASKDRVMGKLFF.

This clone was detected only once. DNA of the CDR3: TGTGCCAGCAGTGAACCCAGGGGTTTAGCTTTCTTT. Its translation: CASSEPRGLAFF. J is TRBJ1-1 and V is TRBV6-1, with D perhaps TRBD1 (6 bases). Germline values: CDR1 MNHNS, CDR2 SASEGT. CDR3 size: 12 residues. Trimming removed 2 bases from V and 10 bases from J, with 11 bases in between.

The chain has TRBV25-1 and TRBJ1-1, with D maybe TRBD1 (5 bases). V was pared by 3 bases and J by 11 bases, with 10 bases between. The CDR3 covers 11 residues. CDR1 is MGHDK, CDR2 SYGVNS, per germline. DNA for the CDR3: TGTGCCAGCAGTGAGGTGGGGCGCGCTTTCTTT. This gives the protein CASSEVGRAFF.

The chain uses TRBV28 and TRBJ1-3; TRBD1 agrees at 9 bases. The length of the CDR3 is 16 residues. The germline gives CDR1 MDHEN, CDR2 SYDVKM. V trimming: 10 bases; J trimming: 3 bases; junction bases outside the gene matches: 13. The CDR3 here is CAIQNRDRERGNTIYF. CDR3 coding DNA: TGTGCCATTCAGAACCGGGACAGGGAGCGTGGAAACACCATATATTTT.

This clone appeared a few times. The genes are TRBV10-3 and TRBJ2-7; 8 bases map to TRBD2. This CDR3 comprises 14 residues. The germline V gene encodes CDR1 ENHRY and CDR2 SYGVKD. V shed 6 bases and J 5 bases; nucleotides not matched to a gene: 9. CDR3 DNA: TGTGCCATCAGCGGCGGGACTAGTTTCCACGAGCAGTACTTC. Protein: CAISGGTSFHEQYF.